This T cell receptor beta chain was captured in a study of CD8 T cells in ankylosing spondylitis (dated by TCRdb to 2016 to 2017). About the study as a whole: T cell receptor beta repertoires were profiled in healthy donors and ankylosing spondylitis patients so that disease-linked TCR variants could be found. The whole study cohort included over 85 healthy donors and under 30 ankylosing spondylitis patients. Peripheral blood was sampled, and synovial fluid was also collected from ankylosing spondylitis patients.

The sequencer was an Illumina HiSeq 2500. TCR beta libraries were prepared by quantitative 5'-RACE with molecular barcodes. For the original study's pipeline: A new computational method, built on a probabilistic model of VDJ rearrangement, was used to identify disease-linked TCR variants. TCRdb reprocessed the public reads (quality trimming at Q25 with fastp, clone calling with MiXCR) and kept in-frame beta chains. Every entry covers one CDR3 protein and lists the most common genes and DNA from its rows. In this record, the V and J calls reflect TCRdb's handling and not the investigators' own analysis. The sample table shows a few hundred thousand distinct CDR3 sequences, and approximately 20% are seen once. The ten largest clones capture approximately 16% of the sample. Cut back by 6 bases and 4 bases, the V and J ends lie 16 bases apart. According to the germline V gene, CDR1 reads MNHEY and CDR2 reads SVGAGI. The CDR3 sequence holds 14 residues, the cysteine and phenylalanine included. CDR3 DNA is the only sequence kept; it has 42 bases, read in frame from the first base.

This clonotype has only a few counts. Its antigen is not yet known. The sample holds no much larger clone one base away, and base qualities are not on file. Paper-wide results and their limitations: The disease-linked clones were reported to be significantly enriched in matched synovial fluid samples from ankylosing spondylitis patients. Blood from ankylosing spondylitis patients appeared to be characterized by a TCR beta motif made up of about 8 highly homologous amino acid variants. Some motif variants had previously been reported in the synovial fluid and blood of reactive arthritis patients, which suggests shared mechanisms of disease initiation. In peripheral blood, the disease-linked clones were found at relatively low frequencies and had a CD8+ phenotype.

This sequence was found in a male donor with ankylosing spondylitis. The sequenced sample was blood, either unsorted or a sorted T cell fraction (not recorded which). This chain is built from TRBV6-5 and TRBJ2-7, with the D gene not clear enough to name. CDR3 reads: CASRYDIYSYEQYF. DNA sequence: TGTGCCAGCAGATACGACATCTACTCGTACGAGCAGTACTTC.